These T cell receptor beta chains were read from a single sample in a study of shared clonotypes between healthy human individuals. The method was immunoSEQ multiplex PCR; TCRdb's version includes in-frame clones alone and lacks a portion of them. The sample records approximately 2.5 million clones, 90% to 95% being singletons. The sequencing input was naive CD4+ T cells sorted from blood. The receptors derive from a young man in good health. Each CDR3 is given with its conserved first and last residue. Fields, in order: J gene, V gene, D gene, clone size, CDR3 protein, CDR3 DNA. A D gene is named only where the DNA matches it firmly. The listing skips clone size in some rows; elsewhere it reads once, few, many or a size class.

TRBJ1-1 TRBV2 TRBD1 . CASNMGQLNTEAFF TGTGCCAGCAACATGGGACAGTTGAACACTGAAGCTTTCTTT
TRBJ1-4 TRBV15 TRBD1 . CATSRDRGTGINEKLFF TGTGCCACCAGCAGAGATAGAGGGACAGGAATTAATGAAAAACTGTTTTTT
TRBJ2-1 TRBV5-4 . . CASSFPGSYNEQFF TGTGCCAGCAGCTTCCCCGGCTCCTACAATGAGCAGTTCTTC
TRBJ2-5 TRBV29-1 . . CSVSRLQETQYF TGCAGCGTAAGTCGGCTACAAGAGACCCAGTACTTC
TRBJ2-2 TRBV27 TRBD2 . CASSNILAGGRNTGELFF TGTGCCAGCAGTAATATCCTAGCGGGGGGACGAAACACCGGGGAGCTGTTTTTT
TRBJ1-2 TRBV28 TRBD1 . CASSFVQGVSGYTF TGTGCCAGCAGTTTCGTACAGGGGGTGTCTGGCTACACCTTC
TRBJ1-4 TRBV7-9 . . CASSSRVGHEAKLFF TGTGCCAGCAGCTCCCGAGTAGGGCACGAGGCAAAACTGTTTTTT
TRBJ2-2 TRBV5-1 TRBD1 . CASSPGTGMAGELFF TGCGCCAGCAGTCCCGGGACAGGGATGGCCGGGGAGCTGTTTTTT
TRBJ1-6 TRBV6-5 . . CASSAGGSYNSPLHF TGTGCCAGCAGTGCCGGGGGTTCCTATAATTCACCCCTCCACTTT
TRBJ2-7 TRBV9 TRBD2 . CASSVSGSGGPDSYEQYF TGTGCCAGCAGCGTATCTGGTAGCGGGGGGCCTGACTCCTACGAGCAGTACTTC
TRBJ1-1 TRBV4-1 . . CASSQGAGLTNTEAFF TGCGCCAGCAGCCAAGGAGCGGGATTAACAAACACTGAAGCTTTCTTT
TRBJ1-1 TRBV4-1 . . CASREGTANTEAFF TGCGCCAGCAGGGAAGGGACTGCGAACACTGAAGCTTTCTTT
TRBJ2-2 TRBV5-1 . . CASSLARFLSTGELFF TGCGCCAGCAGCTTGGCCCGTTTTCTGAGCACCGGGGAGCTGTTTTTT
TRBJ1-4 TRBV7-6 . . CASSLGAGTNEKLFF TGTGCCAGCAGCTTAGGAGCAGGGACTAATGAAAAACTGTTTTTT
TRBJ1-1 TRBV20-1 . . CSARGTGAFF TGCAGTGCTAGAGGTACGGGAGCTTTCTTT
TRBJ2-1 TRBV19 . . CASSPYLTENEQFF TGTGCCAGTAGTCCTTACCTGACAGAGAATGAGCAGTTCTTC
TRBJ2-5 TRBV28 TRBD1 . CASSLWTGEETQYF TGTGCCAGCAGTTTATGGACAGGGGAAGAGACCCAGTACTTC
TRBJ2-5 TRBV5-4 TRBD2 . CASSLGGGETQYF TGTGCCAGCAGCTTAGGCGGGGGGGAGACCCAGTACTTC
TRBJ1-1 TRBV14 . . CASSQVRPGSFTEAFF TGTGCCAGCAGCCAAGTTAGGCCGGGTTCGTTCACTGAAGCTTTCTTT
TRBJ2-7 TRBV30 . . CAWSDNSYEQYF TGTGCCTGGAGTGATAACAGCTACGAGCAGTACTTC
TRBJ2-1 TRBV7-9 TRBD1 . CASSLGQGVYNEQFF TGTGCCAGCAGCTTAGGGCAGGGGGTCTACAATGAGCAGTTCTTC
TRBJ1-3 TRBV7-9 . . CASTPSFSGNTIYF TGTGCCAGCACCCCCAGTTTCTCTGGAAACACCATATATTTT
TRBJ2-7 TRBV7-2 TRBD1 . CASSSQGMTGTGQYF TGTGCCAGCAGCTCGCAGGGGATGACCGGGACAGGGCAGTACTTC
TRBJ2-2 TRBV30 TRBD1 . CARRQGVSTGELFF TGTGCGCGGAGACAGGGGGTGAGCACCGGGGAGCTGTTTTTT
TRBJ2-7 TRBV25-1 TRBD2 once CASSEGSGLVQSEQYF TGTGCCAGCAGTGAAGGTTCGGGACTAGTCCAGTCCGAGCAGTACTTC
TRBJ2-1 TRBV5-4 . . CASSLDPGRINEQFF TGTGCCAGCAGCTTGGACCCCGGCAGGATAAATGAGCAGTTCTTC
TRBJ1-1 TRBV2 . . CASSAMGYMNTEAFF TGTGCCAGCAGTGCGATGGGGTATATGAACACTGAAGCTTTCTTT
TRBJ2-5 TRBV7-6 . . CASSFQQETQYF TGTGCCAGCAGCTTCCAACAAGAGACCCAGTACTTC
TRBJ2-1 TRBV19 . . CASSRFGGSYNEQFF TGTGCCAGTAGTCGCTTCGGGGGCTCCTACAATGAGCAGTTCTTC
TRBJ2-7 TRBV7-9 . . CASSPLTLAGEQYF TGTGCCAGCAGCCCCTTGACCCTCGCCGGCGAGCAGTACTTC
TRBJ1-5 TRBV5-6 TRBD1 . CASSLTGVMWQPQHF TGTGCCAGCAGCTTGACAGGGGTTATGTGGCAGCCCCAGCATTTT
TRBJ1-1 TRBV6-1 . . CASRATENTEAFF TGTGCCAGCAGGGCGACAGAGAACACTGAAGCTTTCTTT
TRBJ1-1 TRBV5-1 TRBD1 . CASSISGTVTEAFF TGCGCCAGCAGCATATCCGGGACAGTAACTGAAGCTTTCTTT
TRBJ1-1 TRBV7-2 . . CASSPPTGTTEAFF TGTGCCAGCAGCCCTCCTACGGGGACCACTGAAGCTTTCTTT
TRBJ1-3 TRBV6-1 . . CACLRRVDTIYF TGTGCCTGTCTAAGGAGGGTGGACACCATATATTTT
TRBJ2-7 TRBV6-1 . . CASTRGTLSSYEQYF TGTGCCAGCACTCGAGGGACTTTGTCCTCTTACGAGCAGTACTTC
TRBJ1-2 TRBV7-2 TRBD1 . CASSLTGSPYGYTF TGTGCCAGCAGCTTGACAGGGTCGCCCTATGGCTACACCTTC
TRBJ2-2 TRBV5-1 . . CASSWGTTGELFF TGCGCCAGCAGCTGGGGGACAACCGGGGAGCTGTTTTTT
TRBJ2-1 TRBV7-2 . . CASSSALDNEQFF TGTGCCAGCAGCTCCGCCCTCGACAATGAGCAGTTCTTC
TRBJ2-1 TRBV5-1 . . CASSFSGSNEQFF TGCGCCAGCAGCTTTAGCGGTTCCAATGAGCAGTTCTTC
TRBJ2-1 TRBV5-6 . . CASSLFFAWETSYNEQFF TGTGCCAGCAGCTTGTTTTTCGCATGGGAAACCAGCTACAATGAGCAGTTCTTC
TRBJ1-1 TRBV6-5 . . CASTQGTEAFF TGTGCCAGCACCCAAGGCACTGAAGCTTTCTTT
TRBJ2-2 TRBV5-1 . . CASSEMESNTGELFF TGCGCCAGCAGCGAGATGGAGTCGAACACCGGGGAGCTGTTTTTT
TRBJ2-1 TRBV2 TRBD2 once CASSGGRTSEHNEQFF TGTGCCAGCAGTGGAGGACGGACTAGCGAGCACAATGAGCAGTTCTTC
TRBJ2-7 TRBV5-6 . . CASSLGGQGFYEQYF TGTGCCAGCAGCTTGGGTGGCCAGGGGTTCTACGAGCAGTACTTC
TRBJ2-5 TRBV10-3 TRBD2 . CAISRAGGKETQYF TGTGCCATCAGTCGAGCGGGGGGGAAAGAGACCCAGTACTTC
TRBJ1-5 TRBV6-6 TRBD1 . CATCGQGANNQPQHF TGTGCCACCTGCGGACAGGGGGCGAACAATCAGCCCCAGCATTTT
TRBJ2-2 TRBV19 . . CASSNIYTGELFF TGTGCCAGTAGCAACATCTACACCGGGGAGCTGTTTTTT
TRBJ2-2 TRBV7-2 . . CASSLLFRQSLYTGELFF TGTGCCAGCAGCTTACTATTTCGGCAGAGCCTATACACCGGGGAGCTGTTTTTT
TRBJ2-5 TRBV5-1 TRBD1 . CASSLGTGVETQYF TGCGCCAGCAGCTTGGGGACAGGGGTGGAGACCCAGTACTTC
TRBJ2-3 TRBV12-5 . . CASGISRGGTDTQYF TGTGCTAGTGGAATAAGCAGGGGAGGCACAGATACGCAGTATTTT
TRBJ1-6 TRBV6-1 . . CASSEGSTNSPLHF TGTGCCAGCAGTGAAGGGAGCACAAATTCACCCCTCCACTTT
TRBJ1-6 TRBV7-3 . . CASSFLRRSYNSPLHF TGTGCCAGCAGCTTTCTGAGGAGGTCCTATAATTCACCCCTCCACTTT
TRBJ1-1 TRBV11-2 . . CASSSQGGGPTEAFF TGTGCCAGCAGCTCACAGGGAGGAGGGCCAACTGAAGCTTTCTTT
TRBJ2-1 TRBV11-2 TRBD2 once CASTTGASGRSSYNEQFF TGTGCCAGCACCACAGGGGCTAGCGGGAGAAGCTCCTACAATGAGCAGTTCTTC
TRBJ2-5 TRBV5-1 . . CASSSGQYQETQYF TGCGCCAGCAGCTCAGGCCAGTACCAAGAGACCCAGTACTTC
TRBJ2-2 TRBV10-3 TRBD2 . CAISGLAGGYNTGELFF TGTGCCATCAGTGGGCTAGCGGGAGGGTACAACACCGGGGAGCTGTTTTTT
TRBJ1-4 TRBV7-9 TRBD1 . CASSLDAGGARKLFF TGTGCCAGCAGCTTAGACGCAGGGGGCGCACGAAAACTGTTTTTT